This T cell receptor (beta chain) was identified during a study of blood T cell repertoires in COVID-19. Data came from immunoSEQ multiplex PCR; TCRdb stores just in-frame clones and leaves some out. The sample lists 300,000 to 400,000 clones; 87% were seen once. This clone was observed once. The sequence was collected from a man between 25 and 39 years old with COVID-19, enrolled during active disease. Sequenced sample: peripheral blood.

In DNA form, the CDR3 reads TGTGCCAGCAGCCCGCAGGGGGCGGTTGGCTACACCTTC. This gives the protein CASSPQGAVGYTF. V usage is TRBV11-2 and J usage is TRBJ1-2; 8 bases are a match to TRBD1. The CDR3 has 13 residues. CDR1 SGHAT and CDR2 FQNNGV come from the germline V gene. V was clipped by 5 bases and J by 7 bases; unmatched bases: 6.